These 15 T cell receptor beta chains share one sample of origin, sequenced in a study of blood T cell repertoires in COVID-19. Assay used: immunoSEQ multiplex PCR; TCRdb lists only in-frame clones, some missing. The data show around 86,000 clones, roughly 80% seen once. Material for sequencing was peripheral blood. The receptors stem from a human donor in a cohort sampled during active COVID-19.

This clone appeared once. This rearrangement joins TRBV5-6 to TRBJ1-3, with a tentative D call TRBD1 (5 bases). Germline V gene lookup returns CDR1 SGHDT and CDR2 YYEEEE. This CDR3 is 15 amino acids long. With 4 bases removed from V and 3 bases from J, the gap between germline ends came to 14 bases. CDR3 sequence (DNA): TGTGCCAGCAGCCCCGCGGACAATAGTGGAAACACCATATATTTT. Translation gives CASSPADNSGNTIYF.

The rearrangement uses TRBV12-3 or TRBV12-4 and TRBJ1-2; D ambiguous. The CDR3 runs to 13 residues. The germline V and J ends were trimmed by 0 bases and 3 bases, with 5 bases remaining between them. The CDR3 spells CASSLARDYGYTF. The CDR3 bases are TGTGCCAGCAGTTTAGCGCGAGACTATGGCTACACCTTC.

This chain uses TRBV10-3 with TRBJ2-3, with D unclear. The V gene lost 4 bases and the J gene lost 0 bases, with 11 bases spanning the gap. The CDR3 runs to 15 residues. From germline, CDR1 is ENHRY and CDR2 SYGVKD. The CDR3 here is CAISGRVESTDTQYF. In DNA form, the CDR3 reads TGTGCCATCAGTGGTCGAGTGGAGAGCACAGATACGCAGTATTTT.

This chain links TRBV5-1 with TRBJ2-2, with TRBD2 identical over 10 bases. CDR1 is SGHRS, CDR2 YFSETQ, per germline. The trim removed 0 bases at V and 4 bases at J, leaving 3 bases unmatched. The CDR3 is 16 residues long. The CDR3 sequence: CASSLEASGGTGELFF. CDR3 nucleotide sequence: TGCGCCAGCAGCTTGGAAGCTAGCGGGGGCACCGGGGAGCTGTTTTTT. Complete variable domain (other parts from reference TRBV5-1 and TRBJ2-2): KAGVTQTPRYLIKTRGQQVTLSCSPISGHRSVSWYQQTPGQGLQFLFEYFSETQRNKGNFPGRFSGRQFSNSRSEMNVSTLELGDSALYLCASSLEASGGTGELFFGEGSRLTVL.

This clone has only one observation. The CDR3 DNA reads as TGTGCCAGCAGTTACTCCGGGACAGGGGAGTATTCACCCCTCCACTTT. It encodes CASSYSGTGEYSPLHF. This chain uses TRBV6-5 with TRBJ1-6; 10 bases line up with TRBD1. The CDR3 loop spans 16 amino acids. Germline assignment: CDR1 MNHEY and CDR2 SVGAGI. The J segment lost 8 bases and the V segment lost 0 bases, leaving 4 bases of the junction unmatched.

J is TRBJ2-5 and V is TRBV5-1; 7 nucleotides align to TRBD1. CDR3 length equals 15 residues. After removal of 5 bases from V and 5 bases from J, the junction contained 12 bases not matched to a gene. Germline V gives CDR1 SGHRS, CDR2 YFSETQ. The CDR3 sequence: CASSFYDRALETQYF. Written as DNA, the CDR3 is TGCGCCAGCAGTTTTTATGACAGGGCCTTGGAGACCCAGTACTTC.

The chain combines TRBV10-3 with TRBJ1-1; 8 positions match TRBD1. CDR1 is ENHRY, CDR2 SYGVKD, per germline. This CDR3 has 14 residues. V lost 5 bases to trimming and J lost 5 bases; unmatched junction nucleotides: 7. The DNA for the CDR3 is TGTGCCATCAGTCCAGGACAGGGAGGGACTGAAGCTTTCTTT. It translates to CAISPGQGGTEAFF.

The chain links TRBV12-3 or TRBV12-4 to TRBJ1-2; D might be TRBD1 (6 bases). The V end was cut by 3 bases, the J end by 4 bases, with 9 bases between. The CDR3 is 13 residues long. In nucleotides, the CDR3 is TGTGCCAGCAGTTTGGGCAGGGGCTATGGCTACACCTTC. Protein sequence: CASSLGRGYGYTF.

This sequence joins TRBV9 and TRBJ2-7; D ambiguous. V was shortened by 6 bases and J by 4 bases, with 17 bases between the two germline ends. Germline V gene data show CDR1 as SGDLS and CDR2 as YYNGEE. CDR3 length equals 14 residues. CDR3 bases: TGTGCCAGCACCCCTGGCCCGAAGTTATACGAGCAGTACTTC. It specifies CASTPGPKLYEQYF. Full variable domain (remainder filled in from reference TRBV9 and TRBJ2-7): DSGVTQTPKHLITATGQRVTLRCSPRSGDLSVYWYQQSLDQGLQFLIQYYNGEERAKGNILERFSAQQFPDLHSELNLSSLELGDSALYFCASTPGPKLYEQYFGPGTRLTVT.

This chain links TRBV2 with TRBJ1-2, with D unresolved. CDR3 length equals 13 residues. V was trimmed by 5 bases and J by 2 bases, leaving 9 bases between them. From germline, CDR1 is SNHLY and CDR2 FYNNEI. The CDR3 reads CASSRLVNYGYTF. The CDR3 DNA reads as TGTGCCAGCAGTCGCTTAGTGAACTATGGCTACACCTTC.

CDR3 in DNA: TGTGCCAGCAGCTCCCCTAGCGGTATTGAGCAGTTCTTC. Translation: CASSSPSGIEQFF. The V gene is TRBV5-6, the J gene TRBJ2-1; TRBD2 matches 7 bases. Trimming took 3 bases from V and 9 from J; bases not matched to a gene: 6. Germline loops: CDR1 SGHDT, CDR2 YYEEEE. The CDR3 covers 13 residues.

The chain uses TRBV15 and TRBJ1-1, with TRBD1 as a possible D gene (5 bases). The CDR3 spans 14 residues. The germline V gene has CDR1 LNHNV and CDR2 YYDKDF (reference sequence). Trimming took off 1 base at V and 0 bases at J, with 6 bases between the two ends. This CDR3 is CATSRAGVNTEAFF. In nucleotides, the CDR3 is TGTGCCACCAGCAGAGCGGGGGTGAACACTGAAGCTTTCTTT.

This chain links TRBV4-1 with TRBJ2-3; 9 nucleotides align to TRBD2. CDR1 MGHRA and CDR2 YSYEKL come from the germline V gene. Trimming took 8 bases from V and 2 from J; bases not matched to a gene: 8. This CDR3 has 15 residues. The CDR3 region is CASRPGLAYTDTQYF. DNA of the CDR3: TGCGCCAGCCGCCCGGGACTAGCCTACACAGATACGCAGTATTTT.

This chain joins TRBV4-1 and TRBJ1-5, with D perhaps TRBD1 (5 bases). CDR1 MGHRA and CDR2 YSYEKL come from the germline V gene. V was clipped by 3 bases and J by 4 bases, with 13 bases between them. CDR3 length equals 15 residues. The CDR3 nucleotides are TGCGCCAGCAGCCACAACCAGGGTGCAAATCAGCCCCAGCATTTT. Translating it yields CASSHNQGANQPQHF.

The V and J genes are TRBV5-6 and TRBJ1-6; D remains unclear. V was pared by 7 bases and J by 5 bases, with 7 bases between. CDR3 length: 12 residues. Germline loops: CDR1 SGHDT, CDR2 YYEEEE. The CDR3 region is CASGRDNSPLHF. CDR3 coding DNA: TGTGCCAGCGGCCGGGATAATTCACCCCTCCACTTT.